This T cell receptor (beta chain) was recorded in a study of blood T cell repertoires in COVID-19. At the level of the study: Researchers got acute and convalescent COVID-19 samples from the United States, Italy and Spain.

There are 17 residues in the CDR3. Looked up from germline, CDR1 is LNHDA and CDR2 is SQIVND (reference sequence). The V segment lost 6 bases and the J segment 2 bases; nucleotides outside the gene matches: 8. Sequencing used immunoSEQ multiplex PCR; TCRdb keeps in-frame clones, though not all of them. This sample has some 250,000 clones, with roughly 83% found just once. This chain connects TRBV19 to TRBJ2-6; the match to TRBD2 covers 9 bases. The source is a woman of 80 years or more with acute or convalescent COVID-19. Input material: peripheral blood. The DNA of the CDR3 is TGTGCCAGTAGCCCTACTGCGGGGGGGGCTGGGGCCAACGTCCTGACTTTC. It encodes CASSPTAGGAGANVLTF.